These T cell receptor beta chains were read from a single sample in a study of radiation and T cells in renal cell carcinoma. Generated by immunoSEQ multiplex PCR, the TCRdb table keeps only in-frame clones and is missing some. Of roughly 82,000 clones in the sample, 89% are singletons; the top ten hold roughly 5.4%. The material was blood, obtained from a patient whose treatment included radiotherapy and nephrectomy. The origin of the receptors is an older woman with renal cell carcinoma. The CDR3 runs from the conserved cysteine through the conserved F or W. D genes are given only for firm matches. The size field is filled for only some rows; it gives once, few, many or a size class.

abundance: -; d_gene: -; v_gene: TRBV6-5; j_gene: TRBJ1-2; len: 12; CDR3aa: CATTKGGYGYTF; CDR3nt: TGTGCCACCACAAAGGGGGGCTATGGCTACACCTTC
abundance: -; d_gene: TRBD1; v_gene: TRBV7-9; j_gene: TRBJ1-6; len: 14; CDR3aa: CASSLTGGESPLHF; CDR3nt: TGTGCCAGCAGCTTAACAGGGGGCGAGTCACCCCTCCACTTT
abundance: few; d_gene: -; v_gene: TRBV30; j_gene: TRBJ1-1; len: 11; CDR3aa: CAWRRNTEAFF; CDR3nt: TGTGCCTGGAGACGGAACACTGAAGCTTTCTTT
abundance: -; d_gene: -; v_gene: TRBV28; j_gene: TRBJ1-4; len: 12; CDR3aa: CASSPKYEKLFF; CDR3nt: TGTGCCAGCAGTCCTAAGTATGAAAAACTGTTTTTT
abundance: -; d_gene: -; v_gene: TRBV6-1; j_gene: TRBJ1-1; len: 14; CDR3aa: CASLDPGARTEAFF; CDR3nt: TGTGCCAGTCTCGATCCGGGGGCACGGACTGAAGCTTTCTTT
abundance: -; d_gene: -; v_gene: TRBV28; j_gene: TRBJ1-5; len: 14; CDR3aa: CASSLGPENQPQHF; CDR3nt: TGTGCCAGCAGTTTGGGTCCGGAAAATCAGCCCCAGCATTTT
abundance: few; d_gene: -; v_gene: TRBV7-9; j_gene: TRBJ1-2; len: 15; CDR3aa: CASSARRKGPYGYTF; CDR3nt: TGTGCCAGCAGCGCGCGCCGCAAGGGACCATATGGCTACACCTTC
abundance: -; d_gene: -; v_gene: TRBV13; j_gene: TRBJ2-2; len: 13; CDR3aa: CASRKTGPGELFF; CDR3nt: TGTGCCAGCAGAAAGACCGGACCCGGGGAGCTGTTTTTT
abundance: -; d_gene: TRBD2; v_gene: TRBV5-1; j_gene: TRBJ2-1; len: 16; CDR3aa: CASSLEAGGPYNEQFF; CDR3nt: TGCGCCAGCAGCTTGGAGGCGGGGGGGCCGTACAATGAGCAGTTCTTC
abundance: once; d_gene: TRBD1; v_gene: TRBV5-1; j_gene: TRBJ2-5; len: 17; CDR3aa: CASSLSVRGQGIKTQYF; CDR3nt: TGCGCCAGCAGCTTGAGTGTACGAGGACAGGGGATCAAGACCCAGTACTTC
abundance: -; d_gene: -; v_gene: TRBV28; j_gene: TRBJ2-3; len: 15; CDR3aa: CASSSYGVGTDTQYF; CDR3nt: TGTGCCAGCAGTTCGTACGGGGTTGGCACAGATACGCAGTATTTT
abundance: -; d_gene: -; v_gene: TRBV5-1; j_gene: TRBJ1-5; len: 16; CDR3aa: CASSPGPSGGNQPQHF; CDR3nt: TGCGCCAGCAGCCCTGGGCCCTCCGGGGGCAATCAGCCCCAGCATTTT
abundance: once; d_gene: -; v_gene: TRBV7-2; j_gene: TRBJ1-1; len: 16; CDR3aa: CASSLRRGYLNTEAFF; CDR3nt: TGTGCCAGCAGCTTAAGGAGGGGATACTTGAACACTGAAGCTTTCTTT
abundance: -; d_gene: -; v_gene: TRBV5-4; j_gene: TRBJ1-1; len: 15; CDR3aa: CASSQGGGQFTEAFF; CDR3nt: TGTGCCAGCAGCCAAGGGGGAGGACAGTTCACTGAAGCTTTCTTT
abundance: -; d_gene: TRBD1; v_gene: TRBV10-3; j_gene: TRBJ2-2; len: 15; CDR3aa: CAITESDRDTGELFF; CDR3nt: TGTGCCATCACTGAAAGTGACAGGGACACCGGGGAGCTGTTTTTT
abundance: -; d_gene: -; v_gene: TRBV13; j_gene: TRBJ1-2; len: 15; CDR3aa: CASSLAGAPNYGYTF; CDR3nt: TGTGCCAGCAGCTTAGCAGGGGCACCTAACTATGGCTACACCTTC
abundance: -; d_gene: -; v_gene: TRBV28; j_gene: TRBJ2-3; len: 12; CDR3aa: CACSRGTDTQYF; CDR3nt: TGTGCCTGTTCCAGGGGAACAGATACGCAGTATTTT